Each of the 14 T cell receptor beta chains below was sequenced from the same sample in a study of shared clonotypes between healthy human individuals. Data came from immunoSEQ multiplex PCR; TCRdb stores just in-frame clones and leaves some out. The sample carries around 83,000 clones, over 55% recorded once. Input material: memory CD8+ T cells sorted from blood. Documented subset: CD45RO+ cells pooled with CCR7-negative TemRA cells. The receptors shown here come from a man aged 25 to 40 in good health.

Concerning this clone: As the CDR3 is not closed by the conserved phenylalanine or tryptophan, this likely results from a read error. No DNA is shown, since the ends of the CDR3 on it are uncertain; the CDR3 is the one TCRdb lists. This chain uses TRBV6-1 with TRBJ1-1. Inclusive of both ends, the CDR3 amounts to 12 amino acids. Germline V CDR1 and CDR2: MNHNS, SASEGT. CDR3 protein: CASSERPKVSII.

This clone was seen at least ten times. The chain recombines TRBV11-2 with TRBJ2-1, with 13 bases matching TRBD2. The ends lost 5 bases at V and 7 bases at J; junction bases unmatched: 5. The CDR3 sequence is 15 residues long. CDR1 is SGHAT, CDR2 FQNNGV, per germline. The CDR3 sequence is CASSLLAGGPNEQFF. The CDR3 nucleotides are TGTGCCAGCAGCCTACTAGCGGGAGGGCCAAATGAGCAGTTCTTC. The variable domain in full, completed from reference TRBV11-2 and TRBJ2-1, reads EAGVAQSPRYKIIEKRQSVAFWCNPISGHATLYWYQQILGQGPKLLIQFQNNGVVDDSQLPKDRFSAERLKGVDSTLKIQPAKLEDSAVYLCASSLLAGGPNEQFFGPGTRLTVL.

V is TRBV11-1 and J is TRBJ2-7, with D hard to call. The CDR3 extends over 15 amino acids. The V gene's germline CDR1 is SGHAT and CDR2 FQDESV (reference sequence). Trimming cost V 1 base and J 2 bases, with 12 bases left between them. The CDR3 sequence is CASSLEGSFTYEQYF. CDR3 nucleotides: TGTGCCAGCAGCTTAGAAGGAAGTTTTACCTACGAGCAGTACTTC.

As concerns this clone: This sample also contains other DNA sequences that code for the same CDR3. The rearrangement links TRBV5-5 to TRBJ2-1, with 8 positions matching TRBD1. Trimming removed 2 bases from V and 6 bases from J; junction bases left unmatched: 7. The germline CDR1 and CDR2 sequences are SGHKS and YYEKEE (reference sequence). The CDR3 sequence is 15 residues long. CDR3 protein: CASSLAGGPTNEQFF. Written as DNA, the CDR3 is TGTGCCAGCAGCTTAGCAGGGGGCCCAACCAATGAGCAGTTCTTC.

About this clone itself: A far more abundant clone sits one base away, making this likely a read error. This sample includes further DNA sequences coding for the same CDR3. The genes are TRBV5-4 and TRBJ2-6; tentatively, D is TRBD1 (5 bases). Germline V gene data show CDR1 as SGHNT and CDR2 as YYREEE (reference sequence). The CDR3 covers 15 residues. The chain's CDR3 is CASSSDSSGANVLTF. Here the CDR3 DNA reads TGTGCCAGCAGCTCCGACAGCTCTGGGGCCAACGTCTTGACTTTC.

The rearrangement joins TRBV30 to TRBJ1-2, with 10 bases that match TRBD1. CDR1 is GTSNPN and CDR2 is SVGIG in the germline V gene (reference sequence). J was trimmed by 6 bases and V by 2 bases; bases with no gene match: 18. The CDR3 sequence is 18 residues long. The CDR3 DNA follows: TGTGCCTGGAGTATCCTTGGAGGGATAGGGACAGGGGACAATGGCTACACCTTC. This codes for CAWSILGGIGTGDNGYTF. Looking up the rest from reference TRBV30 and TRBJ1-2 gives the full variable domain: SQTIHQWPATLVQPVGSPLSLECTVEGTSNPNLYWYRQAAGRGLQLLFYSVGIGQISSEVPQNLSASRPQDRQFILSSKKLLLSDSGFYLCAWSILGGIGTGDNGYTFGSGTRLTVV.

This CDR3 is CASSQAFGTSGLDPQETQYF. The CDR3 region has the DNA TGTGCCAGCAGCCAAGCCTTCGGGACTAGCGGGTTAGATCCCCAAGAGACCCAGTACTTC. This sequence joins TRBV14 and TRBJ2-5, with 12 bases lining up with TRBD2. Trimming took 1 base from V and 1 from J; bases not matched to a gene: 13. The germline V gene encodes CDR1 SGHDN and CDR2 FVKESK. The CDR3 has 20 residues.

CDR3 nucleotide sequence: TGTGCCAGCAGCTTAAGCCACCCGGGCGGGGAGCTGTTTTTT. It translates to CASSLSHPGGELFF. The chain couples TRBV7-6 to TRBJ2-2, with D unclear. Germline V gene data show CDR1 as SGHVS and CDR2 as FNYEAQ. V shed 2 bases and J shed 7 bases, with 11 bases lying between them. CDR3 length: 14 amino acids.

The chain has TRBV11-3 and TRBJ2-1, with a possible D match to TRBD1 (6 bases). The germline V gene has CDR1 SGHNT and CDR2 YENEEA. Trimming left V 5 bases short and J 6 bases short, with 11 bases between. This CDR3 spans 13 amino acids. The CDR3 DNA reads as TGTGCCAGCAGCACAGGGTACAGCAATGAGCAGTTCTTC. Translating gives CASSTGYSNEQFF.

V and J are TRBV7-8 and TRBJ1-5, with D maybe TRBD1 (5 bases). Trimming took off 5 bases at V and 1 base at J, with 12 bases between the two ends. The CDR3 runs 15 residues. The germline gives CDR1 SGHVS, CDR2 FQNEAQ. For the CDR3, the DNA is TGTGCCAGCAGCCCGAACTGGGGCAGCAATCAGCCCCAGCATTTT. It codes for CASSPNWGSNQPQHF.

The chain is built from TRBV10-2 and TRBJ2-3; D not certain. The CDR3 is made up of 14 amino acids. Looked up from germline, CDR1 is WSHSY and CDR2 is SAAADI. V was trimmed by 4 bases and J by 5 bases, leaving 13 bases between them. This chain's CDR3 is CASSVTFLGDTQYF. CDR3 DNA sequence: TGCGCCAGCAGTGTTACATTTCTTGGAGATACGCAGTATTTT.

This chain joins TRBV2 and TRBJ2-7, with D maybe TRBD1 (6 bases). V lost 8 bases and J lost 3, with 14 bases in between. This CDR3 spans 13 amino acids. Germline CDR1 reads SNHLY; CDR2 reads FYNNEI. CDR3 in DNA: TGTGCCAGCGAGGGGGAATTTAGCTACGAGCAGTACTTC. Translation: CASEGEFSYEQYF.

J is TRBJ1-5 and V is TRBV18, with TRBD1 matching 10 bases. The J segment lost 9 bases and the V segment lost 3 bases, leaving 8 bases of the junction unmatched. The CDR3 extends over 15 amino acids. Germline lookup yields CDR1 KGHSH and CDR2 LQKENI. The CDR3 is CASSPRGTGAWPQHF. In DNA form, the CDR3 reads TGTGCCAGCTCACCTCGCGGGACAGGGGCATGGCCCCAGCATTTT.

The chain employs TRBV5-5 and TRBJ2-3; D gene uncertain. The germline V gene encodes CDR1 SGHKS and CDR2 YYEKEE (reference sequence). The CDR3 consists of 12 residues. V shed 2 bases and J shed 2 bases, with 3 bases lying between them. The CDR3 spells CASSFPTDTQYF. The CDR3 region has the DNA TGTGCCAGCAGCTTCCCCACAGATACGCAGTATTTT.